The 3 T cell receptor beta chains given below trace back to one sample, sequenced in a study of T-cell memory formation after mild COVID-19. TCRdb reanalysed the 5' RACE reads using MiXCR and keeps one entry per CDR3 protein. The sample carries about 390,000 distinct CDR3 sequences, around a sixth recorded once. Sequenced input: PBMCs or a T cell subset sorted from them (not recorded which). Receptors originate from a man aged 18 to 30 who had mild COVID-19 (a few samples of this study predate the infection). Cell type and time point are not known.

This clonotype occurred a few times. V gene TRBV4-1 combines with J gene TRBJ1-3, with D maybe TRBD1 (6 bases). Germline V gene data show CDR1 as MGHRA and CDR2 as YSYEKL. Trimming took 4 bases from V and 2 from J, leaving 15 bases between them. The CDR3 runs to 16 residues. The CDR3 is CASSLHQGLPGNTIYF. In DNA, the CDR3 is TGCGCCAGCAGCCTCCACCAGGGGCTCCCTGGAAACACCATATATTTT.

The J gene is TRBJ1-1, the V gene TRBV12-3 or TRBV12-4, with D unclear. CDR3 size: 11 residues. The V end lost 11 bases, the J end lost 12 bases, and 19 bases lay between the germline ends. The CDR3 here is CASQRAIQTFF. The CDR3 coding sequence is TGTGCCTCCCAACGGGCAATCCAGACTTTCTTT.

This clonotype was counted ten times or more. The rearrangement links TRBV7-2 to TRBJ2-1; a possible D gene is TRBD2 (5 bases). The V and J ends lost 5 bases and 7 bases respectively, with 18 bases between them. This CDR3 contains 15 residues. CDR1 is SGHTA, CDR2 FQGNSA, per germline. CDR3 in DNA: TGTGCCAGCAGCCCCCAGATGTCCGGGATGAATGAGCAGTTCTTC. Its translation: CASSPQMSGMNEQFF.